The 15 T cell receptor beta chains presented below share a single source sample, sequenced in a study of radiation and T cells in renal cell carcinoma. Assay used: immunoSEQ multiplex PCR; TCRdb lists only in-frame clones, some missing. The sample lists roughly 160,000 clones, approximately 90% occurring once. Time point meaning: blood 4 weeks post-SBRT, at nephrectomy. The sample's treatment: 15 Gy SBRT to primary tumor, nephrectomy 4 weeks later. The material was blood, obtained from a patient whose treatment included radiotherapy and nephrectomy. The source of these receptors is a woman in her forties or fifties with renal cell carcinoma.

V usage is TRBV5-8 and J usage is TRBJ2-1; 9 nucleotides agree with TRBD2. Germline trimming cut 4 bases from V and 9 bases from J; bases unmatched to any gene: 11. Germline V gene sequence: CDR1 SGHTS, CDR2 YDEGEE. This CDR3 is built from 15 residues. The CDR3 DNA sequence: TGTGCCAGCAGCGCCGAGGGCGGGGGGGCCGGTGAGCAGTTCTTC. It codes for CASSAEGGGAGEQFF.

This clone was picked up a small number of times. The V call is TRBV15, the J call TRBJ1-5, with 9 bases matching TRBD1. With 7 bases clipped from V and 7 bases from J, the junction kept 11 bases outside the gene matches. The germline CDR1 and CDR2 sequences are LNHNV and YYDKDF (reference sequence). CDR3 length: 15 amino acids. The CDR3 DNA is TGTGCCACCACCACGGGTTACAGGGGGCAACAGCCCCAGCATTTT. The encoded protein is CATTTGYRGQQPQHF.

The chain has TRBV10-3 and TRBJ2-3; the D gene is possibly TRBD1 (5 bases). Looked up from germline, CDR1 is ENHRY and CDR2 is SYGVKD. The CDR3 length is 15 residues. V lost 2 bases and J lost 2, with 11 bases in between. CDR3 amino acids: CAISEGAGNTDTQYF. The CDR3 nucleotides read TGTGCCATCAGTGAGGGGGCTGGCAACACAGATACGCAGTATTTT.

The chain has TRBV30 and TRBJ1-1, with D tentatively TRBD1 (6 bases). CDR3 length equals 17 residues. Trimming left V 1 base short and J 4 bases short, with 22 bases between. CDR1 and CDR2 from the germline V gene are GTSNPN and SVGIG (reference sequence). The DNA for the CDR3 is TGTGCCTGGAGTGCACAGATTACCTTTGTAGGGGGCACTGAAGCTTTCTTT. It is translated as CAWSAQITFVGGTEAFF.

This clone was observed once. The rearrangement links TRBV19 to TRBJ1-6, with D unresolved. Looked up from germline, CDR1 is LNHDA and CDR2 is SQIVND (reference sequence). The germline V and J ends were trimmed by 6 bases and 13 bases, with 13 bases remaining between them. The CDR3 is 12 amino acids. In DNA form, the CDR3 reads TGTGCCAGTAGAGAAGTCGGTGGGCCCCTCCACTTT. Protein product: CASREVGGPLHF.

The J gene is TRBJ2-7, the V gene TRBV2, with D perhaps TRBD2 (7 bases). The CDR3 length is 15 residues. The V gene's germline CDR1 is SNHLY and CDR2 FYNNEI. The V end lost 8 bases, the J end lost 2 bases, and 19 bases lay between the germline ends. CDR3 in DNA: TGTGCCAGCGCTCGACCGGGGGGACAAACCTACGAGCAGTACTTC. As protein: CASARPGGQTYEQYF.

The chain combines TRBV6-1 with TRBJ2-1, with 8 nucleotides matching TRBD2. There are 14 residues in the CDR3. With V trimmed by 1 base and J by 6 bases, 2 bases remained unmatched. Germline V gene lookup returns CDR1 MNHNS and CDR2 SASEGT. CDR3 in amino acids: CASSEERGINEQFF. CDR3 sequence (DNA): TGTGCCAGCAGTGAAGAGCGGGGGATCAATGAGCAGTTCTTC.

The chain carries TRBV6-1 and TRBJ2-7; D is uncertain. V shed 6 bases and J shed 1 base, with 7 bases lying between them. Germline-derived CDR1 and CDR2 are MNHNS and SASEGT. This CDR3 is built from 12 residues. This chain's CDR3 is CASSLLSYEQYF. For the CDR3, the DNA is TGTGCCAGCAGCCTACTATCCTACGAGCAGTACTTC.

J is TRBJ2-1 and V is TRBV20-1; weak D call: TRBD2 (5 bases). Germline-derived CDR1 and CDR2 are DFQATT and SNEGSKA (reference sequence). The CDR3 totals 10 residues. Trimming cost V 5 bases and J 8 bases, with 7 bases left between them. This chain's CDR3 is CSAGSYEQFF. In DNA, the CDR3 is TGCAGTGCTGGGAGCTATGAGCAGTTCTTC.

V gene TRBV11-1 combines with J gene TRBJ1-1, with D hard to call. CDR3 length: 14 amino acids. The germline V gene has CDR1 SGHAT and CDR2 FQDESV (reference sequence). V gave up 2 bases and J gave up 1 base, with 8 bases separating them. The CDR3 DNA follows: TGTGCCAGCAGCTTACCCGGGCGGAACACTGAAGCTTTCTTT. This translates into CASSLPGRNTEAFF.

The V gene is TRBV7-3, the J gene TRBJ1-1, with a possible D match to TRBD1 (6 bases). Germline V lookup: CDR1 SGHTA, CDR2 FQGTGA. The V end lost 3 bases, the J end lost 1 base, and 9 bases lay between the germline ends. This CDR3 contains 14 residues. Here the CDR3 DNA reads TGTGCCAGCAGCTTCGGACAGACGAACACTGAAGCTTTCTTT. Translation: CASSFGQTNTEAFF.

The chain has TRBV6-6 and TRBJ2-7, with 7 bases lining up with TRBD1. CDR1 and CDR2 (germline): MNHNY, SVGAGI (reference sequence). The CDR3 loop spans 12 amino acids. V shed 7 bases, J shed 4 bases, and the junction held 4 bases outside the gene matches. CDR3 amino acids: CASTPQGYEQYF. For the CDR3, the DNA is TGTGCCAGCACTCCACAGGGGTACGAGCAGTACTTC.

In its sample, this clone was seen a few times. The CDR3 loop reads CASSEEPNTEAFF. CDR3 DNA sequence: TGTGCCAGCAGTGAAGAGCCGAACACTGAAGCTTTCTTT. V usage is TRBV25-1 and J usage is TRBJ1-1; unclear D gene. V was clipped by 2 bases and J by 1 base, with 5 bases between them. This CDR3 comprises 13 residues. Germline CDR1 MGHDK, CDR2 SYGVNS.

The chain recombines TRBV4-1 with TRBJ2-3, with TRBD2 matching 8 bases. The CDR3 runs 16 residues. Germline values: CDR1 MGHRA, CDR2 YSYEKL. The J segment lost 2 bases and the V segment lost 2 bases, leaving 6 bases of the junction unmatched. The CDR3 nucleotides read TGCGCCAGCAGCCAATGGGTAGCGGGGTCCACAGATACGCAGTATTTT. This sequence encodes CASSQWVAGSTDTQYF.

This clone was detected only a few times. The chain employs TRBV2 and TRBJ1-5, with TRBD1 as a possible D gene (5 bases). Trimming removed 6 bases at V and 1 base at J, with 10 bases between. CDR1 and CDR2 from the germline V gene are SNHLY and FYNNEI. The CDR3 length is 14 residues. The chain's CDR3 is CASSADSSNQPQHF. In DNA, the CDR3 is TGTGCCAGCAGCGCAGACAGCAGCAATCAGCCCCAGCATTTT.